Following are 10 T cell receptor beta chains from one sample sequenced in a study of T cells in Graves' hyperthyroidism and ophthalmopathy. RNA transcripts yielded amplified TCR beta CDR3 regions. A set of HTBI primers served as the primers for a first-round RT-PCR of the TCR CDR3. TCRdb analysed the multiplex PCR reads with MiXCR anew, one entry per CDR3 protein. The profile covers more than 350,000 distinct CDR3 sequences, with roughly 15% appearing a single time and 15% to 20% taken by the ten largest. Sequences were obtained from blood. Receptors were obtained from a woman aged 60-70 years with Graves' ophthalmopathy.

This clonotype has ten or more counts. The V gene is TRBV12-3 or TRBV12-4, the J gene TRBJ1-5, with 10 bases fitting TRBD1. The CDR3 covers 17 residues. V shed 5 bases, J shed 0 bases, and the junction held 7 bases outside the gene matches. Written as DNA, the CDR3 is TGTGCCAGCAGTCCGGGACAGGGGATCCCTAGCAATCAGCCCCAGCATTTT. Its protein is CASSPGQGIPSNQPQHF.

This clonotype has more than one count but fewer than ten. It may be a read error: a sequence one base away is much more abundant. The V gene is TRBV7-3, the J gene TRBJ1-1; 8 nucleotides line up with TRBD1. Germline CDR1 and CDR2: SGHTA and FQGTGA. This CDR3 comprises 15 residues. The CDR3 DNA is TGTGCCGGCAGCTTGGGGACAGGTGGTAACACTGAAGCTTTCTTT. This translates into CAGSLGTGGNTEAFF.

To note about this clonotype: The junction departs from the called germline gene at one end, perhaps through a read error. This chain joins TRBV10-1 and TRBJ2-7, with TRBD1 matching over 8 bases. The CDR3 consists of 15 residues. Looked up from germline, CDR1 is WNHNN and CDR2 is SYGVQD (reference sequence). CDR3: CASSASGQGTYEQYF. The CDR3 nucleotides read TGTGCCAGTAGTGCCTCCGGACAGGGTACCTACGAGCAGTACTTC.

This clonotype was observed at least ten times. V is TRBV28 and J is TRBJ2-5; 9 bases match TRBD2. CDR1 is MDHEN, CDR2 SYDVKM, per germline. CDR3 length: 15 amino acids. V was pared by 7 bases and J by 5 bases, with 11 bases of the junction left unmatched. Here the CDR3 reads CASNHMGTSGETQYF. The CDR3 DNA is TGTGCCAGCAACCACATGGGAACTAGCGGGGAGACCCAGTACTTC.

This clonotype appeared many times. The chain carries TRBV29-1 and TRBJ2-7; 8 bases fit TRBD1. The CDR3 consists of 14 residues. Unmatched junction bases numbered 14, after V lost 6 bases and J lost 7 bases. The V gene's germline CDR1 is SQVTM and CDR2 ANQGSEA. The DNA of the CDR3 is TGCAGCGTGGGAGATGGGACAGGAACGGGAGAGCAGTACTTC. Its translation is CSVGDGTGTGEQYF.

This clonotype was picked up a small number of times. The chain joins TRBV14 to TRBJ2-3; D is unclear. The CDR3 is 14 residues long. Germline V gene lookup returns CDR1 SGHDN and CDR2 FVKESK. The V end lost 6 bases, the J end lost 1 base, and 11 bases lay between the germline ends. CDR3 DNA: TGTGCCAGCAGTTCAGTGGGCGGCACAGATACGCAGTATTTT. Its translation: CASSSVGGTDTQYF.

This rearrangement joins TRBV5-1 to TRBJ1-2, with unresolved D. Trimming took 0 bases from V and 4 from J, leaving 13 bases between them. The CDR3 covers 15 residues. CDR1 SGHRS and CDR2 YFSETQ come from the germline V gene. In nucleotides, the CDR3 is TGCGCCAGCAGCTTGGTATCAGATCGAGCCTATGGCTACACCTTC. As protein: CASSLVSDRAYGYTF.

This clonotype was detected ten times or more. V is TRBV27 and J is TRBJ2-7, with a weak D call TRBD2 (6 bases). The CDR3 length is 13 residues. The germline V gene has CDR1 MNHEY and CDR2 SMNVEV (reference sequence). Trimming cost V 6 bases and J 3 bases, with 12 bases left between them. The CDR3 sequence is CASSPRGVYEQYF. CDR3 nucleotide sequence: TGTGCCAGCAGCCCACGCGGGGTCTACGAGCAGTACTTC.

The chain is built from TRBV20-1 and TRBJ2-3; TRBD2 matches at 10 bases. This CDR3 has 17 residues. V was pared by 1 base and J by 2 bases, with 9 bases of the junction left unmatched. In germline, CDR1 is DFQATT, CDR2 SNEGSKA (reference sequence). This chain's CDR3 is CSARGSSGSGSTDTQYF. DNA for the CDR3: TGCAGTGCTAGAGGTTCTAGCGGGAGTGGGTCCACAGATACGCAGTATTTT.

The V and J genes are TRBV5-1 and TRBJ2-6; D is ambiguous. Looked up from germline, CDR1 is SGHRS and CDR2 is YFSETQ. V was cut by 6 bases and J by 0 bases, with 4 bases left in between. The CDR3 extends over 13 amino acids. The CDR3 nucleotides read TGCGCCAGCAACCCCTCTGGGGCCAACGTCCTGACTTTC. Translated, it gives CASNPSGANVLTF.